The 2 T cell receptor beta chains in this list originate from one sample, sequenced in a study of identical twins. From the 5' RACE reads, TCRdb called clonotypes with MiXCR, one entry per CDR3 protein. The data hold 250,000 to 300,000 distinct CDR3 sequences, with about 9% observed a single time. These data were also filed under a second study, of yellow fever vaccine responses in identical twins.

The material sequenced was CD8+ T cells sorted from blood. These receptors all stem from a woman between 18 and 29 years old in good health.

There are a few counts of this clonotype. The V call is TRBV27, the J call TRBJ1-1; no definite D call. This CDR3 has 14 amino acids. Germline V lookup: CDR1 MNHEY, CDR2 SMNVEV (reference sequence). The V and J ends lost 2 bases and 2 bases respectively, with 9 bases between them. The chain's CDR3 is CASSLKDLNTEAFF. In nucleotides, the CDR3 is TGTGCCAGCAGTTTAAAGGACCTTAACACTGAAGCTTTCTTT.

The chain joins TRBV6-2 or TRBV6-3 to TRBJ2-1, with D possibly called TRBD1 or TRBD2 (5 bases each). The germline V and J ends were trimmed by 2 bases and 8 bases, with 7 bases remaining between them. The CDR3 covers 12 residues. Germline loops: CDR1 MNHEY, CDR2 SVGEGT. The CDR3 is CASSYVGDEQFF. The CDR3 DNA sequence: TGTGCCAGCAGTTACGTGGGGGATGAGCAGTTCTTC.